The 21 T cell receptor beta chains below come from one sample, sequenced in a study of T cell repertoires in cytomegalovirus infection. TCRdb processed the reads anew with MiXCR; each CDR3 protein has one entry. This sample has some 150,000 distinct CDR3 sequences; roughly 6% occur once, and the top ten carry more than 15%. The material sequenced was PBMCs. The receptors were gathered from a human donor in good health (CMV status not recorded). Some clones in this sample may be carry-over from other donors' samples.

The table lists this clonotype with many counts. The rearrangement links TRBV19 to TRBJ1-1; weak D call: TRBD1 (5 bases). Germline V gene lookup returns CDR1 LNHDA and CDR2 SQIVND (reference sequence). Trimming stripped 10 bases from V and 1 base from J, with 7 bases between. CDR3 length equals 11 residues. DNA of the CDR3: TGTGCCATCAGGGAGAACACTGAAGCTTTCTTT. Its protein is CAIRENTEAFF. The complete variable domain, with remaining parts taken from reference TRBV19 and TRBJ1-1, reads DGGITQSPKYLFRKEGQNVTLSCEQNLNHDAMYWYRQDPGQGLRLIYYSQIVNDFQKGDIAEGYSVSREKKESFPLTVTSAQKNPTAFYLCAIRENTEAFFGQGTRLTVV.

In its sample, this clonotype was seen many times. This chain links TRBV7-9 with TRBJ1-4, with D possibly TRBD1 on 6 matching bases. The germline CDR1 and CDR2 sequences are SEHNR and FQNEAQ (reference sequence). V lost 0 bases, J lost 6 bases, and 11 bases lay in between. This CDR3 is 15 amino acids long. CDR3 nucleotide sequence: TGTGCCAGCAGCTTAGCCCCCACAGGGCATGAAAAACTGTTTTTT. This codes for CASSLAPTGHEKLFF.

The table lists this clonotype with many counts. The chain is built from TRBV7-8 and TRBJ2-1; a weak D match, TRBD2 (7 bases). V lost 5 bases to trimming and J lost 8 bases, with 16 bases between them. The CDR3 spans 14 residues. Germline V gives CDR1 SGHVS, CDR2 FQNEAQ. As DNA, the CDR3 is TGTGCCAGCAGCATCCGGGGGGCCGGAGATGAGCAGTTCTTC. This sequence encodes CASSIRGAGDEQFF.

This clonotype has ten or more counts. The CDR3 region has the DNA TGTGCCAGCAGCTCCTGGACAGCTGGGGCCAACGTCCTGACTTTC. It translates to CASSSWTAGANVLTF. The V call is TRBV7-2, the J call TRBJ2-6; the D gene is possibly TRBD1 (6 bases). CDR1 and CDR2 (germline): SGHTA, FQGNSA. Trimming left V 4 bases short and J 2 bases short, with 9 bases between. The CDR3 spans 15 residues.

The CDR3 nucleotides are TGTGCCAGCAGCTTAACAGGGGGCACTAACTATGGCTACACCTTC. Translating gives CASSLTGGTNYGYTF. The chain joins TRBV7-3 to TRBJ1-2, with 7 bases lining up with TRBD1. CDR1 is SGHTA, CDR2 FQGTGA, per germline. CDR3 length: 15 residues. The V and J ends lost 0 bases and 0 bases, in that order; junction bases with no gene match: 1.

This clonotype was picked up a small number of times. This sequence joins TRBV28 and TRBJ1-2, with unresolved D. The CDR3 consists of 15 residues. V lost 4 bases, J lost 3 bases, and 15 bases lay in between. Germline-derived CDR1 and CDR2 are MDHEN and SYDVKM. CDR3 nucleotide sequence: TGTGCCAGCAGTTCCGCAGGAACCGGGCACTATGGCTACACCTTC. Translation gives CASSSAGTGHYGYTF.

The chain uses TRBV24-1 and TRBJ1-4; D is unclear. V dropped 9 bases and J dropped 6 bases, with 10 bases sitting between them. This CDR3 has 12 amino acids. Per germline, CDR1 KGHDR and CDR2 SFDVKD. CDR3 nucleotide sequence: TGTGCCACCTCCGGAGGGCATGAAAAACTGTTTTTT. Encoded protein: CATSGGHEKLFF.

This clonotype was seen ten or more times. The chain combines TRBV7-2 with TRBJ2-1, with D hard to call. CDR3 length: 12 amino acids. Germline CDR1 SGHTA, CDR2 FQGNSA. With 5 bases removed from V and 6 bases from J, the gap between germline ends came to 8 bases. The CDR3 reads CASSQDTNEQFF. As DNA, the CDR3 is TGTGCCAGCAGCCAAGACACCAATGAGCAGTTCTTC.

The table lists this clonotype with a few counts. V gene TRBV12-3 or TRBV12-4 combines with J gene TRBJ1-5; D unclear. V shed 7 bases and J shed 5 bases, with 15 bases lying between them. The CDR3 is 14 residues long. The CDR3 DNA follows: TGTGCCAGCACCTCCAGCGACGGTGATCAGCCCCAGCATTTT. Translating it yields CASTSSDGDQPQHF.

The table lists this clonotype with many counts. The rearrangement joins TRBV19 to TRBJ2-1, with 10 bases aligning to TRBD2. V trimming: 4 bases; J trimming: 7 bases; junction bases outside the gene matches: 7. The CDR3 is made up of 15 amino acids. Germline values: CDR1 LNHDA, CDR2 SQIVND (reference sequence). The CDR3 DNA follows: TGTGCCAGTAGTAGAGCGGGGGGGTGGTTGAATGAGCAGTTCTTC. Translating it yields CASSRAGGWLNEQFF.

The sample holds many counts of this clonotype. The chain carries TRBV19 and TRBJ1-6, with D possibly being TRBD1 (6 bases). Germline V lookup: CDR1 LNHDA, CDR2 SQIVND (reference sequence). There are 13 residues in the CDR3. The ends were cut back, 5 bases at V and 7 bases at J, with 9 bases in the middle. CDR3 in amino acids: CASSAGVNSPLHF. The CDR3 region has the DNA TGTGCCAGTAGTGCAGGGGTGAATTCACCCCTCCACTTT.

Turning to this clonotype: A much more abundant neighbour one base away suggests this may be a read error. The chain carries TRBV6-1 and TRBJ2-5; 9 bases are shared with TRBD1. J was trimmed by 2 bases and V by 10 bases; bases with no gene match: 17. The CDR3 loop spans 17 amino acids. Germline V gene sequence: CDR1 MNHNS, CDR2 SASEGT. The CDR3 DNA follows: TGTGCCACCCTAGGACAGGGGCTCGAAGCGGGACAAGAGACCCAGTACTTC. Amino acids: CATLGQGLEAGQETQYF.

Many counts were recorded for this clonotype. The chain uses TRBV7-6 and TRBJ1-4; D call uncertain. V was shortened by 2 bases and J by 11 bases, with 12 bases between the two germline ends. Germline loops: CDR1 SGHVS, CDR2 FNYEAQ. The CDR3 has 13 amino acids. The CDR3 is CASSLSGPAKLFF. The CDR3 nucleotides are TGTGCCAGCAGCTTATCGGGCCCTGCGAAACTGTTTTTT.

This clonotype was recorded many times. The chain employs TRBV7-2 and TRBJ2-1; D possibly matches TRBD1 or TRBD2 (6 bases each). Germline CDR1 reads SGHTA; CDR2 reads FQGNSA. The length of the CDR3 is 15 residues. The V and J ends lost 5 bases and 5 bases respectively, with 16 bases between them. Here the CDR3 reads CASSRGEIKDNEQFF. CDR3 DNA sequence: TGTGCCAGCAGCAGGGGGGAGATTAAGGACAATGAGCAGTTCTTC.

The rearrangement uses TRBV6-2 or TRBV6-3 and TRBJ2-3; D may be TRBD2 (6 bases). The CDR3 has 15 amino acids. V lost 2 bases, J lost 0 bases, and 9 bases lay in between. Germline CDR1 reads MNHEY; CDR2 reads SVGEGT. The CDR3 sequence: CASSYRRDSTDTQYF. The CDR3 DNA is TGTGCCAGCAGTTACCGGCGGGATAGCACAGATACGCAGTATTTT.

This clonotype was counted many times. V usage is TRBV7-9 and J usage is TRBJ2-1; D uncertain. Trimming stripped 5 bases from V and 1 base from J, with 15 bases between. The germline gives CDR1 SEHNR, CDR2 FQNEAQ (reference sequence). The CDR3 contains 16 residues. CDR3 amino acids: CASSPLRSRSYNEQFF. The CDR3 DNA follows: TGTGCCAGCAGCCCCCTAAGGTCGAGGTCCTACAATGAGCAGTTCTTC.

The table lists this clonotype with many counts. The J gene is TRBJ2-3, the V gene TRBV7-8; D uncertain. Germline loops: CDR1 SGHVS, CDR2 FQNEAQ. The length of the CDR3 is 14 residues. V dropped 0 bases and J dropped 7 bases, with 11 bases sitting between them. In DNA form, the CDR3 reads TGTGCCAGCAGCTTAGCCACAGCATCAAATACGCAGTATTTT. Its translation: CASSLATASNTQYF.

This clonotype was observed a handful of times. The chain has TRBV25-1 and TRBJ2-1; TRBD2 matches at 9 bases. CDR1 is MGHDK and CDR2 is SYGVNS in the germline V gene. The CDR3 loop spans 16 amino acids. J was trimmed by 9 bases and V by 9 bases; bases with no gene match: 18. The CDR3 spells CASSYLAGTTLGEQFF. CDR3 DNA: TGTGCCAGTTCCTATCTAGCGGGGACGACCCTGGGTGAGCAGTTCTTC.

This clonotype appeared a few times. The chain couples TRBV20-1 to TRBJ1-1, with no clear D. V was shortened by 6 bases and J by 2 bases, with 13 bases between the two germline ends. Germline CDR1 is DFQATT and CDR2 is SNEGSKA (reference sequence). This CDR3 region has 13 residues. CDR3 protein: CSANLPENTEAFF. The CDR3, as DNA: TGCAGTGCCAACCTACCAGAAAACACTGAAGCTTTCTTT.

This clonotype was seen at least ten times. The CDR3 nucleotides read TGTGCCAGCAGCCGGGGGGGACAGCCGAACACTGAAGCTTTCTTT. This sequence encodes CASSRGGQPNTEAFF. The chain carries TRBV7-2 and TRBJ1-1, with TRBD1 identical over 7 bases. V was pared by 5 bases and J by 1 base, with 7 bases of the junction left unmatched. Germline V lookup: CDR1 SGHTA, CDR2 FQGNSA. This CDR3 comprises 15 residues.

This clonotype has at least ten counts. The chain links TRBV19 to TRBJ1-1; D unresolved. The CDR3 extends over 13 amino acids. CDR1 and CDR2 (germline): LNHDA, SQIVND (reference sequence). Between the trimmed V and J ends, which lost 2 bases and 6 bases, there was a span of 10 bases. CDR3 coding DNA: TGTGCCAGTAGTATAACGAAGGGCCCTGAAGCTTTCTTT. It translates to CASSITKGPEAFF.